This passage covers 31 T cell receptor beta chains from one sample sequenced in a study of blood T cells in healthy people across ages. The use of a sample-barcoded 5' primer and a J-beta primer mix characterized a second PCR of about 7 to 12 cycles. TCRdb re-derived calls from the 5' RACE reads in MiXCR, one entry per CDR3 protein. This sample has about 680,000 distinct CDR3 sequences; approximately 50% occur once, and the top ten carry 30% to 40%. The sample taken for sequencing was blood. The receptors were sampled from a woman aged 55-69 years in good health.

In DNA form, the CDR3 reads TGTGCCATCAGTGAGTCTGGGAGTAATTCACCCCTCCACTTT. Protein product: CAISESGSNSPLHF. The rearrangement links TRBV10-3 to TRBJ1-6; D gene unclear. The germline V and J ends were trimmed by 0 bases and 6 bases, with 6 bases remaining between them. The germline CDR1 and CDR2 sequences are ENHRY and SYGVKD. This CDR3 is built from 14 residues.

The rearrangement links TRBV20-1 to TRBJ2-7; 7 nucleotides match TRBD2. With 0 bases clipped from V and 0 bases from J, the junction kept 8 bases outside the gene matches. The CDR3 is 16 residues long. CDR1 and CDR2 (germline): DFQATT, SNEGSKA (reference sequence). The CDR3 protein is CSAREYRLAASYEQYF. Here the CDR3 DNA reads TGCAGTGCTAGAGAGTATCGGCTAGCGGCCTCCTACGAGCAGTACTTC.

This sequence joins TRBV14 and TRBJ1-1, with a tentative D call TRBD1 (5 bases). Germline CDR1 and CDR2: SGHDN and FVKESK. This CDR3 region has 14 residues. Trimming shortened V by 1 base and J by 6 bases, and 12 bases separated the two germline ends. DNA for the CDR3: TGTGCCAGCAGCCAAGCAGGGAAGGCACCTGAAGCTTTCTTT. As protein: CASSQAGKAPEAFF.

The J gene is TRBJ2-2, the V gene TRBV5-1, with a possible D match to TRBD1 (5 bases). The V gene's germline CDR1 is SGHRS and CDR2 YFSETQ. The ends were cut back, 0 bases at V and 1 base at J, with 7 bases in the middle. The CDR3 is 15 residues long. The CDR3 is CASSLVTGNTGELFF. The DNA for the CDR3 is TGCGCCAGCAGCTTGGTAACAGGGAACACCGGGGAGCTGTTTTTT.

The chain carries TRBV5-1 and TRBJ2-1; D remains unclear. Germline V CDR1 and CDR2: SGHRS, YFSETQ. The CDR3 totals 13 residues. The V end lost 0 bases, the J end lost 5 bases, and 6 bases lay between the germline ends. CDR3 DNA sequence: TGCGCCAGCAGCTTGGTTTACCACAATGAGCAGTTCTTC. This gives the protein CASSLVYHNEQFF.

This chain uses TRBV12-3 or TRBV12-4 with TRBJ1-2; D is undetermined. This CDR3 is built from 12 residues. V was trimmed by 8 bases and J by 6 bases, leaving 13 bases between them. In DNA form, the CDR3 reads TGTGCCAGCCGTAGACAAGGCCATGGCTACACCTTC. The encoded protein is CASRRQGHGYTF.

This clonotype appeared many times. The chain uses TRBV7-2 and TRBJ1-5; no firm D call. The V gene's germline CDR1 is SGHTA and CDR2 FQGNSA. The CDR3 sequence is 13 residues long. With 2 bases removed from V and 5 bases from J, the gap between germline ends came to 7 bases. CDR3: CASSLNTYQPQHF. CDR3 DNA: TGTGCCAGCAGCTTAAACACCTATCAGCCCCAGCATTTT. The full variable domain, completed using reference TRBV7-2 and TRBJ1-5, is GAGVSQSPSNKVTEKGKDVELRCDPISGHTALYWYRQSLGQGLEFLIYFQGNSAPDKSGLPSDRFSAERTGGSVSTLTIQRTQQEDSAVYLCASSLNTYQPQHFGDGTRLSIL.

V usage is TRBV6-1 and J usage is TRBJ1-2, with 11 bases that match TRBD1. The germline CDR1 and CDR2 sequences are MNHNS and SASEGT. After removal of 1 base from V and 3 bases from J, the junction contained 4 bases not matched to a gene. The CDR3 sequence is 16 residues long. CDR3 DNA sequence: TGTGCCAGCAGTGAAGTCCGGGACAGGGGGGACTATGGCTACACCTTC. This encodes CASSEVRDRGDYGYTF.

CDR3 protein: CATSDNTGKGYNEQFF. Written as DNA, the CDR3 is TGTGCCACCAGTGATAACACAGGGAAGGGGTACAATGAGCAGTTCTTC. The chain couples TRBV24-1 to TRBJ2-1; tentative D call: TRBD1 (6 bases). Germline loops: CDR1 KGHDR, CDR2 SFDVKD. CDR3 length equals 16 residues. V dropped 3 bases and J dropped 4 bases, with 15 bases sitting between them.

The chain recombines TRBV6-5 with TRBJ2-1; D is perhaps TRBD1 (5 bases). The CDR3 length is 15 residues. Germline CDR1 is MNHEY and CDR2 is SVGAGI. Trimming removed 0 bases from V and 3 bases from J, with 9 bases in between. DNA of the CDR3: TGTGCCAGCAGTTACTCGAGGACAAACTACAATGAGCAGTTCTTC. Translation: CASSYSRTNYNEQFF.

The rearrangement links TRBV12-3 or TRBV12-4 to TRBJ2-5; 8 bases fit TRBD2. V shed 1 base and J 11 bases; nucleotides not matched to a gene: 9. The CDR3 has 14 amino acids. CDR3: CASSLGGRHNEQYF. The CDR3 region has the DNA TGTGCCAGCAGTTTAGGCGGGAGGCATAATGAGCAGTACTTC.

The J gene is TRBJ2-1, the V gene TRBV9, with D perhaps matching TRBD1 (5 bases). The CDR3 is made up of 11 amino acids. The ends were cut back, 5 bases at V and 8 bases at J, with 8 bases in the middle. Germline values: CDR1 SGDLS, CDR2 YYNGEE. This CDR3 is CASSAGYEQFF. The DNA of the CDR3 is TGTGCCAGCAGTGCAGGGTATGAGCAGTTCTTC.

The chain combines TRBV7-9 with TRBJ2-3; the match to TRBD2 covers 9 bases. The CDR3 loop spans 15 amino acids. V trimming: 8 bases; J trimming: 4 bases; junction bases outside the gene matches: 10. The germline V gene has CDR1 SEHNR and CDR2 FQNEAQ (reference sequence). The CDR3 region is CASSRVTSGPDTQYF. DNA of the CDR3: TGTGCCAGCTCTAGGGTGACTAGCGGCCCAGATACGCAGTATTTT. The full variable domain, its missing parts supplied by reference TRBV7-9 and TRBJ2-3, is DTGVSQNPRHKITKRGQNVTFRCDPISEHNRLYWYRQTLGQGPEFLTYFQNEAQLEKSRLLSDRFSAERPKGSFSTLEIQRTEQGDSAMYLCASSRVTSGPDTQYFGPGTRLTVL.

This clonotype was found a few times. This rearrangement joins TRBV7-3 to TRBJ1-2, with TRBD1 matching over 7 bases. The germline gives CDR1 SGHTA, CDR2 FQGTGA. The CDR3 loop spans 14 amino acids. J was trimmed by 5 bases and V by 4 bases; bases with no gene match: 7. CDR3 in amino acids: CASSWSGGVYGYTF. The CDR3 DNA reads as TGTGCCAGCAGCTGGTCAGGGGGTGTATATGGCTACACCTTC.

This clonotype was seen more than once but under ten times. The V gene is TRBV5-4, the J gene TRBJ2-3; 8 positions agree with TRBD2. Germline V gene sequence: CDR1 SGHNT, CDR2 YYREEE (reference sequence). Germline trimming cut 2 bases from V and 3 bases from J; bases unmatched to any gene: 5. The CDR3 is 15 amino acids. The CDR3 bases are TGTGCCAGCAGCTTTTCCGGGACTAGTACAGATACGCAGTATTTT. Translated: CASSFSGTSTDTQYF.

The chain joins TRBV29-1 to TRBJ2-3; the match to TRBD2 covers 7 bases. This CDR3 contains 13 residues. The germline V gene encodes CDR1 SQVTM and CDR2 ANQGSEA. V lost 7 bases, J lost 0 bases, and 4 bases stayed unmatched. This CDR3 reads CSAPLASTDTQYF. CDR3 DNA: TGCAGCGCCCCACTAGCGAGCACAGATACGCAGTATTTT.

This clonotype appeared a few times. V is TRBV18 and J is TRBJ2-7, with TRBD2 identical over 8 bases. V gave up 8 bases and J gave up 3 bases; unmatched junction bases: 12. Germline CDR1 KGHSH, CDR2 LQKENI. This CDR3 region has 15 residues. CDR3 amino acids: CASTKTSGSVYEQYF. DNA of the CDR3: TGTGCCAGCACAAAAACCAGCGGGAGTGTCTACGAGCAGTACTTC.

The V and J genes are TRBV20-1 and TRBJ1-4; 8 bases line up with TRBD1. V was pared by 6 bases and J by 8 bases, with 8 bases of the junction left unmatched. The germline V gene has CDR1 DFQATT and CDR2 SNEGSKA (reference sequence). The CDR3 covers 13 residues. CDR3 residues: CSAKQGVDEKLFF. CDR3 coding DNA: TGCAGTGCGAAACAGGGGGTGGACGAAAAACTGTTTTTT.

The rearrangement joins TRBV7-2 to TRBJ2-3, with TRBD2 matching over 8 bases. The CDR3 has 16 amino acids. V shed 2 bases and J 5 bases; nucleotides not matched to a gene: 9. The germline CDR1 and CDR2 sequences are SGHTA and FQGNSA. In DNA form, the CDR3 reads TGTGCCAGCAGCTTACTAGTTGCGGGAGGTCAAGATACGCAGTATTTT. Encoded protein: CASSLLVAGGQDTQYF.

The chain combines TRBV7-2 with TRBJ2-3, with 14 nucleotides matching TRBD2. Looked up from germline, CDR1 is SGHTA and CDR2 is FQGNSA. The V segment lost 1 base and the J segment 4 bases; nucleotides outside the gene matches: 4. The CDR3 contains 17 residues. This CDR3 reads CASSLVGTSGSPDTQYF. In nucleotides, the CDR3 is TGTGCCAGCAGCTTAGTAGGGACTAGCGGGAGCCCAGATACGCAGTATTTT.

The chain couples TRBV5-4 to TRBJ2-1, with 7 bases that match TRBD2. The J call is in doubt because the DNA end fits TRBJ2-7 better. The CDR3 has 14 amino acids. Germline loops: CDR1 SGHNT, CDR2 YYREEE (reference sequence). CDR3 amino acids: CASSPGRPLYEQYF. The CDR3 nucleotides are TGTGCCAGCAGCCCCGGGAGGCCCCTTTACGAGCAGTACTTC.

This clonotype has a handful of counts. The CDR3 DNA reads TGTGCCACCAGTGATTGGGCTAATTCCTACGAGCAGTACTTC. As protein: CATSDWANSYEQYF. The chain links TRBV24-1 to TRBJ2-7; D call uncertain. V lost 2 bases, J lost 1 base, and 8 bases lay in between. This CDR3 is 14 amino acids long. Germline V lookup: CDR1 KGHDR, CDR2 SFDVKD.

The V and J genes are TRBV15 and TRBJ2-1; D is possibly TRBD2 (7 bases). The CDR3 extends over 19 amino acids. V lost 2 bases and J lost 7, with 27 bases in between. Germline lookup yields CDR1 LNHNV and CDR2 YYDKDF (reference sequence). In DNA form, the CDR3 reads TGTGCCACCAGCAGAACCCTCAGTTCGGGGGGCGCGAGTCGGAATGAGCAGTTCTTC. Amino acids: CATSRTLSSGGASRNEQFF.

This clonotype was seen a handful of times. The chain employs TRBV29-1 and TRBJ2-7, with D possibly being TRBD1 (6 bases). This CDR3 spans 13 amino acids. Trimming shortened V by 6 bases and J by 0 bases, and 12 bases separated the two germline ends. Germline V gene data show CDR1 as SQVTM and CDR2 as ANQGSEA. CDR3 nucleotide sequence: TGCAGCGTCGAATGGGACAACTCCTACGAGCAGTACTTC. It is translated as CSVEWDNSYEQYF.

This clonotype was picked up a small number of times. The chain carries TRBV28 and TRBJ2-1; 9 bases map to TRBD2. The CDR3 has 15 residues. From germline, CDR1 is MDHEN and CDR2 SYDVKM. The V segment lost 6 bases and the J segment 8 bases; nucleotides outside the gene matches: 11. This chain's CDR3 is CASRQRGVEYDEQFF. CDR3 sequence (DNA): TGTGCCAGCAGACAGCGGGGGGTCGAGTACGATGAGCAGTTCTTC.

The V gene is TRBV5-1, the J gene TRBJ2-5, with 9 positions matching TRBD1. The junction had 11 bases not matched to a gene; V was cut back by 3 bases and J by 5 bases. Germline-derived CDR1 and CDR2 are SGHRS and YFSETQ. The CDR3 contains 16 residues. The CDR3 bases are TGCGCCAGCAGCTACGCCGGGACAGGGTCTGGGGAGACCCAGTACTTC. Protein product: CASSYAGTGSGETQYF. The full variable domain, its missing parts supplied by reference TRBV5-1 and TRBJ2-5, is KAGVTQTPRYLIKTRGQQVTLSCSPISGHRSVSWYQQTPGQGLQFLFEYFSETQRNKGNFPGRFSGRQFSNSRSEMNVSTLELGDSALYLCASSYAGTGSGETQYFGPGTRLLVL.

DNA for the CDR3: TGTGCCAGCAGTCCGCGGGTAGCGGGAGTTCTTCAATACAATGAGCAGTTCTTC. Residues: CASSPRVAGVLQYNEQFF. The J gene is TRBJ2-1, the V gene TRBV6-2 or TRBV6-3, with 9 positions matching TRBD2. CDR1 and CDR2 (germline): MNHEY, SVGEGT. This CDR3 region has 18 residues. V shed 5 bases and J 4 bases; nucleotides not matched to a gene: 15.

The gene calls are TRBV7-2 and TRBJ2-7; TRBD2 might be the D (5 bases). There are 16 residues in the CDR3. Germline V gene sequence: CDR1 SGHTA, CDR2 FQGNSA. Deletions cut 6 bases from V and 1 base from J, with 19 bases between. CDR3 nucleotide sequence: TGTGCCAGCAGAAAAGGGCGGGCTGCGTCATCCTACGAGCAGTACTTC. Translation: CASRKGRAASSYEQYF.

This chain links TRBV6-5 with TRBJ1-2, with 8 bases lining up with TRBD1. The J segment lost 7 bases and the V segment lost 4 bases, leaving 11 bases of the junction unmatched. The CDR3 has 15 residues. CDR1 is MNHEY, CDR2 SVGAGI, per germline. CDR3 nucleotides: TGTGCCAGCAGTTTATCGGGACAGGTCTCTTCTGGCTACACCTTC. Translating it yields CASSLSGQVSSGYTF.

The rearrangement uses TRBV12-3 or TRBV12-4 and TRBJ1-5; D unclear. Deletions cut 3 bases from V and 9 bases from J, with 9 bases between. This CDR3 is built from 12 residues. CDR3 coding DNA: TGTGCCAGCAGTTTGGGAAATTGGCCCCAGCATTTT. Protein: CASSLGNWPQHF.

A few counts support this clonotype. V is TRBV7-2 and J is TRBJ2-7, with D uncertain. V lost 1 base and J 6 bases, leaving 16 bases between the germline ends. In germline, CDR1 is SGHTA, CDR2 FQGNSA. The CDR3 contains 15 residues. The CDR3 sequence is CASSLGSGYFSEQYF. The CDR3 DNA follows: TGTGCCAGCAGCTTAGGAAGTGGCTACTTCTCCGAGCAGTACTTC.